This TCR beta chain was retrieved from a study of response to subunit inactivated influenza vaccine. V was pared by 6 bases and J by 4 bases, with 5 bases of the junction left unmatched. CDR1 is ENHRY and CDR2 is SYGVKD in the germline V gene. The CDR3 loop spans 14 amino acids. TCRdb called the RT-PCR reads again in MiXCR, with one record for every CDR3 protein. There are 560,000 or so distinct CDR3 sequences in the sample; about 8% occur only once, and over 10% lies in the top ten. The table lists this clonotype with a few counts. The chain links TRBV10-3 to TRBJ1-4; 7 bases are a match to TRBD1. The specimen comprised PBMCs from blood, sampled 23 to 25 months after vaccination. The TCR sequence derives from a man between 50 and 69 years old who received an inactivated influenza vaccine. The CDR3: CAIRPGQNNEKLFF. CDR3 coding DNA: TGTGCCATCAGGCCGGGACAGAATAATGAAAAACTGTTTTTT.